The present entry profiles one T cell receptor beta chain with its context. Its antigen remains unknown. Expressed TCRB transcripts were sequenced because the isolated RNA had all been reverse transcribed beforehand. The study sequenced naive, central memory and regulatory T cell samples to an average of about 3.9 million reads. Profiling relied on immunoSEQ multiplex PCR, and the TCRdb table lists in-frame clones only, not all of them. The repertoire holds 600,000 or so clones, with around 12% as singletons. The V and J ends lost 1 base and 2 bases, in that order; junction bases with no gene match: 7. Germline assignment: CDR1 MGHRA and CDR2 YSYEKL. The CDR3 runs to 17 residues. This sample is part of a study of beta chain features in type 1 diabetes. Study outcomes and limitations: Reads derived from cDNA could over-represent cells showing high TCR expression. A moderate, significant TCRB CDR3 shortening appeared in type 1 diabetes across four CD4+ subsets.

The sequencing sample was made of naive CD4+ T cells from blood. The chain recombines TRBV4-1 with TRBJ2-5, with 10 bases that match TRBD2. The clonotype originates from a man between 25 and 39 years old with type 1 diabetes. CDR3 sequence reads: CASSQVGSSGGQETQYF. The DNA for the CDR3 is TGCGCCAGCAGCCAAGTAGGCTCTAGCGGGGGACAAGAGACCCAGTACTTC.